This is a list of T cell receptor beta chains from one sample in a study of metastatic and nonmetastatic thyroid tumors. TCRdb re-called clones via MiXCR from the PCR reads. Of tens of thousands of clones listed, less than 30% are singletons. Sequencing was performed on blood. These receptors originate from a female donor with papillary thyroid cancer or a benign thyroid nodule (not recorded which). Some clones in this sample may be carry-over from other donors' samples. CDR3s include the opening cysteine and the closing phenylalanine or tryptophan. The D gene is left open where the match is weak. Size is stated for part of the rows, as once, few or many counts, or as a class when the clone is expanded.

clone_size	v_call	j_call	d_call	cdr3_aa	cdr3_nt
-	TRBV10-3	TRBJ2-7	TRBD1	CAIRPGQGAYEQYF	TGTGCCATCAGGCCGGGACAGGGGGCTTACGAGCAGTACTTC
few	TRBV27	TRBJ1-2	-	CASKGGVSCYTF	TGTGCCAGCAAGGGTGGAGTATCCTGCTACACCTTC
few	TRBV27	TRBJ2-2	-	CVSSFWGGRSGELFF	TGTGTCAGCAGTTTCTGGGGGGGCCGTTCCGGGGAGCTATTTTTT
-	TRBV19	TRBJ2-7	TRBD1	CASSSFTCRDSKYEQYF	TGTGCCAGTAGTTCCTTCACCTGCCGGGACAGCAAATACGAGCAGTACTTC
many	TRBV20-1	TRBJ2-1	TRBD2	CSAIIVGPTSGNLDEQFF	TGCAGTGCTATAATAGTGGGGCCGACTAGCGGGAATCTGGATGAGCAGTTCTTC
-	TRBV5-6	TRBJ2-3	-	CASSLGSTDTQYF	TGTGCCAGCAGCTTAGGTAGCACAGATACGCAGTATTTT
many	TRBV2	TRBJ1-2	-	CASRLIQGYARQGYTF	TGTGCCAGCAGACTTATTCAGGGGTACGCCCGACAAGGCTACACCTTC
medium-sized	TRBV6-2/TRBV6-3	TRBJ1-3	-	CASSWGTKDTIYF	TGTGCCAGCAGTTGGGGGACGAAGGACACCATATATTTT
many	TRBV28	TRBJ2-5	-	CASSSPMGSETQYF	TGTGCCAGCAGTTCCCCAATGGGCTCGGAGACCCAGTACTTC
few	TRBV6-2/TRBV6-3	TRBJ2-7	-	CASSYVHEQYF	TGTGCCAGCAGTTACGTACACGAGCAGTACTTC
-	TRBV11-2	TRBJ2-1	TRBD1	CASSSHRGGQFF	TGTGCCAGCAGCTCACACAGGGGCGGACAGTTCTTC
few	TRBV11-2	TRBJ2-3	-	CASSLWVIPQDTQYF	TGTGCCAGCAGCCTCTGGGTTATCCCCCAAGATACGCAGTATTTT
many	TRBV3-1	TRBJ2-1	TRBD2	CASSPRLAGGPEQFF	TGTGCCAGCAGCCCCAGGCTAGCGGGAGGGCCTGAGCAGTTCTTC
-	TRBV12-3/TRBV12-4	TRBJ2-2	-	CAISLPPGGSIGELFF	TGTGCCATCAGTTTACCTCCCGGGGGAAGTATCGGGGAGCTGTTTTTT
many	TRBV11-2	TRBJ2-2	-	CASSLWSGELFF	TGTGCCAGCAGCCTGTGGAGTGGGGAGCTGTTTTTT
-	TRBV11-2	TRBJ1-2	TRBD1	CASSLEYGTGVTYGYTF	TGTGCCAGCAGCTTAGAGTACGGGACAGGGGTGACCTATGGCTACACCTTC
-	TRBV5-1	TRBJ2-1	-	CASSLAVQRYEQFF	TGCGCCAGCAGCTTGGCCGTACAGCGGTATGAGCAGTTCTTC
-	TRBV2	TRBJ2-7	TRBD1	CASSGTGVYEQYF	TGTGCCAGCAGCGGGACAGGGGTCTACGAGCAGTACTTC
many	TRBV27	TRBJ2-6	-	CASSFGAGANVLTF	TGTGCCAGCAGTTTCGGAGCTGGGGCCAACGTCCTGACTTTC
-	TRBV5-6	TRBJ1-6	TRBD1	CASSWRRQGGNNSPLHF	TGTGCCAGCAGCTGGCGGCGACAGGGGGGGAATAATTCACCCCTCCACTTT
once	TRBV20-1	TRBJ1-5	TRBD1	CSAGTGDLNHPQHF	TGCAGTGCTGGGACAGGGGACCTGAATCATCCCCAGCATTTT
few	TRBV10-3	TRBJ1-5	-	CAISYSVVGNQPQHF	TGTGCCATCAGTTACTCGGTCGTCGGAAATCAGCCCCAGCATTTT